The 7 T cell receptor beta chains below were found in one sample sequenced in a study of blood T cells in healthy people across ages (dated by TCRdb to the mid-2010s). Library preparation used 5' RACE. Sequencer: Illumina HiSeq 2500. A second PCR of roughly 7 to 12 cycles was run with a J-beta primer mix and a sample-barcoded 5' primer. Clones were called with MiXCR by TCRdb after fastp trimmed the public reads at Q25, and only in-frame beta chains were retained. Identical CDR3 proteins give one entry, which carries the most common genes and DNA. For this sample there are over 950,000 distinct CDR3 sequences; approximately 38% appear just once. Roughly 13% of the sample is held by the ten biggest clonotypes. The sample was blood. The source is a man between 18 and 29 years old in good health.

The CDR3 protein is CASMGGSRNPYGYTF. DNA of the CDR3: TGTGCCAGCATGGGGGGAAGTCGAAACCCCTATGGCTACACCTTC. The rearrangement uses TRBV7-2 and TRBJ1-2; tentatively, D is TRBD1 (5 bases). V was shortened by 7 bases and J by 4 bases, with 19 bases between the two germline ends. The CDR3 length is 15 residues. In germline, CDR1 is SGHTA, CDR2 FQGNSA.

This clonotype was seen more than once but under ten times. V and J are TRBV27 and TRBJ1-5, with D uncertain. Germline CDR1 and CDR2: MNHEY and SMNVEV (reference sequence). The CDR3 consists of 14 residues. V gave up 2 bases and J gave up 3 bases, with 8 bases separating them. CDR3 sequence: CASSLMGNNQPQHF. The CDR3 DNA is TGTGCCAGCAGTTTAATGGGAAACAATCAGCCCCAGCATTTT.

This clonotype was seen a handful of times. The chain uses TRBV5-6 and TRBJ2-3; the match to TRBD2 covers 7 bases. V shed 0 bases and J 4 bases; nucleotides not matched to a gene: 8. CDR1 is SGHDT, CDR2 YYEEEE, per germline. The CDR3 extends over 16 amino acids. CDR3 DNA sequence: TGTGCCAGCAGCTTGGCGGGAGGCAGGGAGGCAGATACGCAGTATTTT. Translation gives CASSLAGGREADTQYF.

The CDR3 region has the DNA TGTGCCAGCAGTCCCGGGCTATACAGCACAGATACGCAGTATTTT. This encodes CASSPGLYSTDTQYF. The V and J genes are TRBV6-5 and TRBJ2-3; D is ambiguous. This CDR3 is built from 15 residues. Germline CDR1 and CDR2: MNHEY and SVGAGI. V lost 5 bases to trimming and J lost 0 bases, with 12 bases between them.

There are a few counts of this clonotype. The V gene is TRBV5-1, the J gene TRBJ2-1, with D perhaps TRBD1 (6 bases). Between the trimmed V and J ends, which lost 4 bases and 7 bases, there was a span of 21 bases. Per germline, CDR1 SGHRS and CDR2 YFSETQ. The CDR3 covers 16 residues. DNA of the CDR3: TGCGCCAGCAGCGGCCCTCTTACAGGGTCCGGTAATGAGCAGTTCTTC. It is translated as CASSGPLTGSGNEQFF.

This clonotype was seen a handful of times. V usage is TRBV29-1 and J usage is TRBJ1-2; D is perhaps TRBD1 (6 bases). Trimming shortened V by 4 bases and J by 3 bases, and 12 bases separated the two germline ends. Looked up from germline, CDR1 is SQVTM and CDR2 is ANQGSEA. This CDR3 has 13 amino acids. The CDR3 DNA is TGCAGCGTTGGGACAGACCTTGACTATGGCTACACCTTC. This gives the protein CSVGTDLDYGYTF.

This clonotype was seen a single time. This chain links TRBV4-3 with TRBJ1-1; D ambiguous. V was shortened by 0 bases and J by 4 bases, with 15 bases between the two germline ends. The germline V gene has CDR1 LGHNA and CDR2 YSLEER. This CDR3 comprises 16 residues. The CDR3 DNA sequence: TGCGCCAGCAGCCAAGATCCTCGGGGATGGGGCACTGAAGCTTTCTTT. Residues: CASSQDPRGWGTEAFF.